This T cell receptor beta chain was recovered during a study of cytomegalovirus exposure and HLA in healthy donors. With 60 Vbeta and 13 Jbeta primers, the PCR was carried out. Only in-frame clones appear in the TCRdb table, and some are missing; sequencing was by immunoSEQ multiplex PCR. The profile shows roughly 220,000 clones, around 83% of them singletons. V lost 1 base, J lost 1 base, and 16 bases lay in between. Germline CDR1 and CDR2: MGHDK and SYGVNS. The CDR3 has 17 amino acids. The chain couples TRBV25-1 to TRBJ1-1; no clear D. This TCR was sampled from a woman in her forties in good health and CMV-seronegative. Specimen: PBMCs. CDR3 DNA sequence: TGTGCCAGCAGTGAATCCGATATTATTACTCGGAACACTGAAGCTTTCTTT. Translating it yields CASSESDIITRNTEAFF.